The 21 T cell receptor beta chains reported below all come from one sample, sequenced in a study of beta chain features in type 1 diabetes. Study results and limitations: Significant though moderate, a shortening of TCRB CDR3s appeared in all four CD4+ subsets of Type 1 diabetes patients.

No antigens are known for them. Of the isolated RNA, all was reverse transcribed, and so the sequenced material was expressed TCRB transcripts. The table came from immunoSEQ multiplex PCR; TCRdb's copy has only in-frame clones and leaves some out. The table has around 250,000 clones, approximately 15% seen once. The sequenced material came from naive CD4+ T cells from blood. The receptors originated from a man younger than 45 with type 1 diabetes.

The chain is built from TRBV6-1 and TRBJ1-1, with TRBD1 as a possible D gene (5 bases). Germline lookup yields CDR1 MNHNS and CDR2 SASEGT. V lost 8 bases to trimming and J lost 12 bases, with 16 bases between them. CDR3 length: 11 residues. CDR3 loop: CASLEKGVPFF. The CDR3, as DNA: TGTGCCAGCTTGGAAAAAGGGGTGCCTTTCTTT.

This clone has only a few counts. This chain links TRBV6-1 with TRBJ1-1; 9 positions agree with TRBD1. The V and J ends lost 6 bases and 6 bases, in that order; junction bases with no gene match: 8. In germline, CDR1 is MNHNS, CDR2 SASEGT. CDR3 length equals 14 residues. CDR3 nucleotides: TGTGCCAGCAGAAGATCCGGGACAGGGTCTGAAGCTTTCTTT. It is translated as CASRRSGTGSEAFF.

This clone has just a few counts. The chain has TRBV4-1 and TRBJ2-1; 9 positions match TRBD2. Losses at the gene ends were 5 bases for V and 6 bases for J; bases not matched to a gene: 8. Germline loops: CDR1 MGHRA, CDR2 YSYEKL. This CDR3 spans 15 amino acids. CDR3 amino acids: CASSSPGTSRNEQFF. DNA of the CDR3: TGCGCCAGCAGCTCCCCCGGGACTAGCCGCAATGAGCAGTTCTTC.

The chain is built from TRBV5-6 and TRBJ2-7; tentative D call: TRBD1 (5 bases). The germline V gene encodes CDR1 SGHDT and CDR2 YYEEEE. The V end lost 0 bases, the J end lost 2 bases, and 15 bases lay between the germline ends. The CDR3 consists of 16 residues. The DNA of the CDR3 is TGTGCCAGCAGCTTGGTAGGGGCAGGGATCCCCTACGAGCAGTACTTC. Translated: CASSLVGAGIPYEQYF.

There are a few counts of this clone. The rearrangement joins TRBV6-5 to TRBJ2-7; TRBD1 is a possible D gene (5 bases). V shed 5 bases and J shed 4 bases, with 9 bases lying between them. The germline CDR1 and CDR2 sequences are MNHEY and SVGAGI. This CDR3 has 12 residues. Here the CDR3 DNA reads TGTGCCAGCAGTAACCAGGGATACGAGCAGTACTTC. This gives the protein CASSNQGYEQYF.

Only a few counts were recorded for this clone. The genes are TRBV5-4 and TRBJ2-2; D remains unclear. There are 13 residues in the CDR3. Trimming shortened V by 4 bases and J by 4 bases, and 8 bases separated the two germline ends. Germline V gene sequence: CDR1 SGHNT, CDR2 YYREEE (reference sequence). CDR3 residues: CASSRHVTGELFF. CDR3 coding DNA: TGTGCCAGCAGCCGACACGTCACCGGGGAGCTGTTTTTT. Looking up the rest from reference TRBV5-4 and TRBJ2-2 gives the full variable domain: ETGVTQSPTHLIKTRGQQVTLRCSSQSGHNTVSWYQQALGQGPQFIFQYYREEENGRGNFPPRFSGLQFPNYSSELNVNALELDDSALYLCASSRHVTGELFFGEGSRLTVL.

This clone was observed a few times. The chain combines TRBV11-2 with TRBJ2-5; 7 positions match TRBD2. The CDR3 spans 13 residues. With V trimmed by 8 bases and J by 1 base, 4 bases remained unmatched. CDR1 and CDR2 from the germline V gene are SGHAT and FQNNGV. The CDR3 loop reads CASASGIQETQYF. The CDR3 nucleotides are TGTGCCAGCGCTAGCGGCATCCAAGAGACCCAGTACTTC.

The table lists this clone with a few counts. The rearrangement links TRBV2 to TRBJ1-5; a possible D gene is TRBD1 (5 bases). V lost 11 bases and J 1 base, leaving 18 bases between the germline ends. Germline CDR1 and CDR2: SNHLY and FYNNEI. The CDR3 spans 15 residues. The CDR3 spells CASSLGEVSNQPQHF. In DNA, the CDR3 is TGTGCCTCCAGTCTGGGGGAGGTGAGCAATCAGCCCCAGCATTTT. Full variable domain (remainder filled in from reference TRBV2 and TRBJ1-5): EPEVTQTPSHQVTQMGQEVILRCVPISNHLYFYWYRQILGQKVEFLVSFYNNEISEKSEIFDDQFSVERPDGSNFTLKIRSTKLEDSAMYFCASSLGEVSNQPQHFGDGTRLSIL.

There are a few counts of this clone. This chain connects TRBV5-1 to TRBJ1-1; 8 bases match TRBD1. The junction had 4 bases not matched to a gene; V was cut back by 4 bases and J by 2 bases. CDR3 length: 14 residues. Germline V CDR1 and CDR2: SGHRS, YFSETQ. The CDR3 nucleotides read TGCGCCAGCAGCCTCCCAGGGGGCAACACTGAAGCTTTCTTT. This encodes CASSLPGGNTEAFF.

This chain links TRBV4-1 with TRBJ2-5; D may be TRBD2 (6 bases). This CDR3 comprises 16 residues. CDR1 and CDR2 (germline): MGHRA, YSYEKL. The V end was cut by 4 bases, the J end by 3 bases, with 18 bases between. CDR3 residues: CASSPPRGGTKETQYF. As DNA, the CDR3 is TGCGCCAGCAGCCCCCCGAGGGGAGGAACAAAAGAGACCCAGTACTTC.

This clone turned up a few times. The V call is TRBV9, the J call TRBJ1-6, with D possibly being TRBD1 (6 bases). Looked up from germline, CDR1 is SGDLS and CDR2 is YYNGEE. Trimming removed 2 bases at V and 6 bases at J, with 9 bases between. The CDR3 loop spans 14 amino acids. CDR3 nucleotides: TGTGCCAGCAGCGTGCGGACAGCTAATTCACCCCTCCACTTT. Its translation is CASSVRTANSPLHF. Full variable domain (missing parts from reference TRBV9 and TRBJ1-6): DSGVTQTPKHLITATGQRVTLRCSPRSGDLSVYWYQQSLDQGLQFLIQYYNGEERAKGNILERFSAQQFPDLHSELNLSSLELGDSALYFCASSVRTANSPLHFGNGTRLTVT.

This chain uses TRBV18 with TRBJ2-7; TRBD2 might be the D (5 bases). The CDR3 has 16 amino acids. The ends were cut back, 3 bases at V and 0 bases at J, with 15 bases in the middle. Germline CDR1 is KGHSH and CDR2 is LQKENI. The CDR3 here is CASSPQKDWSSYEQYF. Here the CDR3 DNA reads TGTGCCAGCTCACCCCAGAAGGACTGGAGCTCCTACGAGCAGTACTTC.

The V gene is TRBV5-1, the J gene TRBJ2-7; maybe TRBD1 (5 bases). There are 15 residues in the CDR3. The germline CDR1 and CDR2 sequences are SGHRS and YFSETQ. Trimming stripped 0 bases from V and 7 bases from J, with 17 bases between. This CDR3 is CASSLGQGNEGEQYF. The CDR3 DNA reads as TGCGCCAGCAGCTTGGGGCAGGGCAACGAAGGGGAGCAGTACTTC.

This clone appeared a few times. The chain has TRBV9 and TRBJ2-5; D may be TRBD2 (6 bases). Germline V lookup: CDR1 SGDLS, CDR2 YYNGEE. This CDR3 region has 16 residues. The V end was cut by 0 bases, the J end by 2 bases, with 14 bases between. CDR3 coding DNA: TGTGCCAGCAGCGTAGGTTCGATTGCGGGGCAAGAGACCCAGTACTTC. Protein sequence: CASSVGSIAGQETQYF.

The rearrangement uses TRBV7-9 and TRBJ1-6; possible D gene TRBD1, 6 bases. Germline CDR1 SEHNR, CDR2 FQNEAQ (reference sequence). The length of the CDR3 is 15 residues. Trimming took off 5 bases at V and 7 bases at J, with 15 bases between the two ends. This chain's CDR3 is CASSPRGHENSPLHF. CDR3 in DNA: TGTGCCAGCAGCCCAAGGGGACACGAAAATTCACCCCTCCACTTT.

This clone occurred a few times. The gene calls are TRBV2 and TRBJ1-2; D might be TRBD1 (6 bases). There are 14 residues in the CDR3. V gave up 8 bases and J gave up 1 base, with 14 bases separating them. Germline lookup yields CDR1 SNHLY and CDR2 FYNNEI. The chain's CDR3 is CASRFGQLNYGYTF. The CDR3, as DNA: TGTGCCAGCCGATTCGGACAGCTTAACTATGGCTACACCTTC. The whole variable domain, filled in from reference TRBV2 and TRBJ1-2, reads EPEVTQTPSHQVTQMGQEVILRCVPISNHLYFYWYRQILGQKVEFLVSFYNNEISEKSEIFDDQFSVERPDGSNFTLKIRSTKLEDSAMYFCASRFGQLNYGYTFGSGTRLTVV.

This clone turned up a few times. The chain uses TRBV7-2 and TRBJ2-5; TRBD1 might be the D (6 bases). V lost 5 bases and J 2 bases, leaving 15 bases between the germline ends. CDR1 and CDR2 from the germline V gene are SGHTA and FQGNSA. The length of the CDR3 is 15 residues. CDR3 nucleotides: TGTGCCAGCAGCAGAGGGGGTGCCGGGCAAGAGACCCAGTACTTC. Translation: CASSRGGAGQETQYF.

This chain uses TRBV4-1 with TRBJ2-3, with D uncertain. CDR1 and CDR2 from the germline V gene are MGHRA and YSYEKL. The CDR3 has 16 amino acids. With 5 bases removed from V and 0 bases from J, the gap between germline ends came to 15 bases. CDR3 DNA sequence: TGCGCCAGCAGCGGAGTTAGGCTTACTAGCACAGATACGCAGTATTTT. Encoded protein: CASSGVRLTSTDTQYF.

CDR3 nucleotides: TGCGCCAGCAGCTTGGCCGCGGAGACCCAGTACTTC. Its protein is CASSLAAETQYF. The genes are TRBV5-1 and TRBJ2-5; D unresolved. Trimming took off 0 bases at V and 5 bases at J, with 5 bases between the two ends. The CDR3 loop spans 12 amino acids. The germline V gene encodes CDR1 SGHRS and CDR2 YFSETQ.

The J gene is TRBJ2-5, the V gene TRBV2, with 7 bases aligning to TRBD2. Trimming took 8 bases from V and 4 from J; bases not matched to a gene: 7. This CDR3 comprises 13 residues. The germline V gene encodes CDR1 SNHLY and CDR2 FYNNEI. CDR3 in DNA: TGTGCCAGCCGATCGGGGGGAGGAGAGACCCAGTACTTC. This sequence encodes CASRSGGGETQYF.

The chain employs TRBV5-1 and TRBJ2-7; maybe TRBD1 (6 bases). V gave up 2 bases and J gave up 4 bases, with 13 bases separating them. The CDR3 totals 14 residues. Germline CDR1 reads SGHRS; CDR2 reads YFSETQ. CDR3 in DNA: TGCGCCAGCAGCTTTGGACAGACGAATTACGAGCAGTACTTC. This codes for CASSFGQTNYEQYF.